The present T cell receptor beta chain was sequenced within a study of cytomegalovirus exposure and HLA in healthy donors. This clone was seen a few times. What it recognizes is unknown. The germline V gene has CDR1 MNHEY and CDR2 SVGAGI. This CDR3 comprises 12 residues. Trimming shortened V by 6 bases and J by 6 bases, and 11 bases separated the two germline ends. PCR employed 60 Vbeta and 13 Jbeta primers. TCRdb keeps only in-frame clones here, not all; method: immunoSEQ multiplex PCR. The top ten hold 7.5% to 10% of the sample, which has about 190,000 clones, approximately 11% seen once. Study-level points and caveats: A missense variant in DCLRE1C was later tied to TCR beta V- and J-gene trimming.

This TCR was sampled from a man aged 50 to 60 in good health and CMV-seropositive. The chain combines TRBV6-5 with TRBJ1-2; a weak D match, TRBD1 (6 bases). Sequencing used PBMCs. CDR3 amino acids: CASRQGKNGYTF. The CDR3 bases are TGTGCCAGCAGGCAGGGGAAGAATGGCTACACCTTC.